These T cell receptor beta chains were read from a single sample in a study of blood T cell repertoires in COVID-19. Profiled with immunoSEQ multiplex PCR; TCRdb holds only in-frame clones, not every one. Of under 250,000 clones listed, approximately 82% are singletons. Sequencing was performed on peripheral blood. Receptors originate from a man aged 50 or older with active or convalescent COVID-19. CDR3s include the opening cysteine and the closing phenylalanine or tryptophan. The D gene is left open where the match is weak. Expanded clones get a size class; other rows say once, few or many, or leave the size out.

cdr3_aa: CASSLGAGAAYGYTF
cdr3_nt: TGTGCCAGCAGCTTAGGTGCGGGGGCCGCCTATGGCTACACCTTC
j_call: TRBJ1-2
clone_size: -
d_call: -
v_call: TRBV11-1

cdr3_aa: CAISETSQRGYEQYF
cdr3_nt: TGTGCCATCAGTGAGACCTCCCAGCGGGGGTACGAGCAGTACTTC
j_call: TRBJ2-7
clone_size: -
d_call: TRBD2
v_call: TRBV10-3

cdr3_aa: CASSIRQGAGDTEAFF
cdr3_nt: TGTGCCAGCAGTATCCGACAGGGGGCCGGCGACACTGAAGCTTTCTTT
j_call: TRBJ1-1
clone_size: few
d_call: TRBD1
v_call: TRBV28

cdr3_aa: CASRRTGGPNTGELFF
cdr3_nt: TGTGCCAGCAGACGAACAGGGGGCCCGAACACCGGGGAGCTGTTTTTT
j_call: TRBJ2-2
clone_size: -
d_call: TRBD1
v_call: TRBV28

cdr3_aa: CASSQVAGGPTDTQYF
cdr3_nt: TGCGCCAGCAGCCAAGTAGCGGGGGGGCCTACAGATACGCAGTATTTT
j_call: TRBJ2-3
clone_size: -
d_call: TRBD2
v_call: TRBV4-3

cdr3_aa: CATSESSGYNEQFF
cdr3_nt: TGTGCCACCAGTGAGTCGTCAGGGTACAATGAGCAGTTCTTC
j_call: TRBJ2-1
clone_size: -
d_call: -
v_call: TRBV24-1

cdr3_aa: CASSRPGLAFSGELFF
cdr3_nt: TGTGCCAGCAGCCGTCCGGGACTAGCTTTTTCCGGGGAGCTGTTTTTT
j_call: TRBJ2-2
clone_size: once
d_call: TRBD2
v_call: TRBV3-1/TRBV3-2

cdr3_aa: CASSPAGGGNTIYF
cdr3_nt: TGTGCCAGCAGCCCAGCAGGGGGAGGAAACACCATATATTTT
j_call: TRBJ1-3
clone_size: once
d_call: TRBD1
v_call: TRBV3-1/TRBV3-2

cdr3_aa: CASSYSLTANEKLFF
cdr3_nt: TGTGCCAGCAGTTACTCACTGACAGCTAATGAAAAACTGTTTTTT
j_call: TRBJ1-4
clone_size: -
d_call: -
v_call: TRBV6-5

cdr3_aa: CASSFVAGKVNEQFF
cdr3_nt: TGTGCCAGCAGCTTCGTAGCGGGAAAAGTCAATGAGCAGTTCTTC
j_call: TRBJ2-1
clone_size: -
d_call: TRBD2
v_call: TRBV11-3

cdr3_aa: CASSLVGQVYEQYF
cdr3_nt: TGCGCCAGCAGTTTGGTAGGACAGGTCTACGAGCAGTACTTC
j_call: TRBJ2-7
clone_size: few
d_call: TRBD1
v_call: TRBV5-1

cdr3_aa: CASSRSTGPSPSNYGYTF
cdr3_nt: TGTGCCAGCAGCCGATCTACAGGGCCCTCACCTTCTAACTATGGCTACACCTTC
j_call: TRBJ1-2
clone_size: -
d_call: -
v_call: TRBV7-9

cdr3_aa: CASSQQTQGWVETQYF
cdr3_nt: TGTGCCAGCAGTCAACAAACGCAGGGGTGGGTAGAGACCCAGTACTTC
j_call: TRBJ2-5
clone_size: -
d_call: -
v_call: TRBV28

cdr3_aa: CASSQELRGEAFF
cdr3_nt: TGCGCCAGCAGCCAAGAACTACGAGGGGAAGCTTTCTTT
j_call: TRBJ1-1
clone_size: -
d_call: -
v_call: TRBV4-3

cdr3_aa: CASSFGTGSGYTF
cdr3_nt: TGTGCCAGCAGCTTCGGGACTGGGTCTGGCTACACCTTC
j_call: TRBJ1-2
clone_size: once
d_call: -
v_call: TRBV6-5

cdr3_aa: CAISDATSSYEQYF
cdr3_nt: TGTGCCATCAGTGACGCCACGAGCTCCTACGAGCAGTACTTC
j_call: TRBJ2-7
clone_size: -
d_call: -
v_call: TRBV10-3

cdr3_aa: CASSLSRETQYF
cdr3_nt: TGTGCCAGCAGCTTGTCCAGGGAGACCCAGTACTTC
j_call: TRBJ2-5
clone_size: -
d_call: -
v_call: TRBV5-6

cdr3_aa: CSSTPLREATEAFF
cdr3_nt: TGCAGCTCCACTCCACTACGCGAGGCCACTGAAGCTTTCTTT
j_call: TRBJ1-1
clone_size: -
d_call: -
v_call: TRBV29-1

cdr3_aa: CASSLGGQGQETQYF
cdr3_nt: TGTGCCAGCAGTTTGGGGGGACAGGGACAAGAGACCCAGTACTTC
j_call: TRBJ2-5
clone_size: -
d_call: TRBD1
v_call: TRBV6-6

cdr3_aa: CASSIPSDRGYEQYF
cdr3_nt: TGTGCCAGCAGTATTCCCTCGGACAGGGGCTACGAGCAGTACTTC
j_call: TRBJ2-7
clone_size: -
d_call: TRBD1
v_call: TRBV28

cdr3_aa: CASSALDRAYYGYTF
cdr3_nt: TGTGCCAGCAGCGCCTTAGACAGGGCATACTATGGCTACACCTTC
j_call: TRBJ1-2
clone_size: -
d_call: TRBD1
v_call: TRBV9

cdr3_aa: CATSDGRRQDEKLFF
cdr3_nt: TGTGCCACCAGTGATGGCCGCCGACAGGATGAAAAACTGTTTTTT
j_call: TRBJ1-4
clone_size: once
d_call: -
v_call: TRBV24-1

cdr3_aa: CASSNSGRAHNEQFF
cdr3_nt: TGTGCCAGCAGTAATAGCGGGAGGGCTCACAATGAGCAGTTCTTC
j_call: TRBJ2-1
clone_size: -
d_call: TRBD2
v_call: TRBV9

cdr3_aa: CAISESGTGGYTEAFF
cdr3_nt: TGTGCCATCAGTGAGAGTGGGACAGGGGGGTACACTGAAGCTTTCTTT
j_call: TRBJ1-1
clone_size: once
d_call: TRBD1
v_call: TRBV10-3

cdr3_aa: CASKEGASTEAFF
cdr3_nt: TGTGCCAGTAAGGAGGGGGCCTCGACTGAAGCTTTCTTT
j_call: TRBJ1-1
clone_size: -
d_call: TRBD1
v_call: TRBV19

cdr3_aa: CASSSTSGRPRVNYNEQFF
cdr3_nt: TGTGCCAGCAGCTCGACTAGCGGGAGGCCCCGGGTAAACTACAATGAGCAGTTCTTC
j_call: TRBJ2-1
clone_size: -
d_call: TRBD2
v_call: TRBV6-6

cdr3_aa: CASRRTGMVYGYTF
cdr3_nt: TGTGCCAGCAGGCGCACAGGGATGGTTTATGGCTACACCTTC
j_call: TRBJ1-2
clone_size: few
d_call: -
v_call: TRBV28

cdr3_aa: CASSEALKSTEAFF
cdr3_nt: TGTGCCAGCAGTGAAGCGCTTAAGAGTACTGAAGCTTTCTTT
j_call: TRBJ1-1
clone_size: -
d_call: -
v_call: TRBV2

cdr3_aa: CASRRDGVSDTQYF
cdr3_nt: TGTGCCAGCAGGAGAGACGGGGTGTCAGATACGCAGTATTTT
j_call: TRBJ2-3
clone_size: once
d_call: -
v_call: TRBV5-4

cdr3_aa: CASSSEGATGANVLTF
cdr3_nt: TGTGCCAGCAGCTCCGAGGGGGCGACTGGGGCCAACGTCCTGACTTTC
j_call: TRBJ2-6
clone_size: -
d_call: TRBD1
v_call: TRBV7-3

cdr3_aa: CASSTSTGGSYNSPLHF
cdr3_nt: TGTGCCAGCAGTACCTCGACAGGGGGGTCCTATAATTCACCCCTCCACTTT
j_call: TRBJ1-6
clone_size: -
d_call: TRBD1
v_call: TRBV28

cdr3_aa: CASSSQGKSTDTQYF
cdr3_nt: TGTGCCAGCAGCTCACAGGGGAAAAGCACAGATACGCAGTATTTT
j_call: TRBJ2-3
clone_size: -
d_call: TRBD1
v_call: TRBV11-2

cdr3_aa: CASSQGGGSFNQPQHF
cdr3_nt: TGTGCCAGCAGCCAAGGAGGAGGGTCGTTCAATCAGCCCCAGCATTTT
j_call: TRBJ1-5
clone_size: -
d_call: -
v_call: TRBV3-1/TRBV3-2

cdr3_aa: CASSFAGLLDTEAFF
cdr3_nt: TGTGCCAGCAGTTTTGCGGGCCTTCTCGACACTGAAGCTTTCTTT
j_call: TRBJ1-1
clone_size: -
d_call: -
v_call: TRBV27

cdr3_aa: CASSSRTGSNTEAFF
cdr3_nt: TGCGCCAGCAGCTCCCGGACAGGGTCGAACACTGAAGCTTTCTTT
j_call: TRBJ1-1
clone_size: -
d_call: TRBD1
v_call: TRBV5-1